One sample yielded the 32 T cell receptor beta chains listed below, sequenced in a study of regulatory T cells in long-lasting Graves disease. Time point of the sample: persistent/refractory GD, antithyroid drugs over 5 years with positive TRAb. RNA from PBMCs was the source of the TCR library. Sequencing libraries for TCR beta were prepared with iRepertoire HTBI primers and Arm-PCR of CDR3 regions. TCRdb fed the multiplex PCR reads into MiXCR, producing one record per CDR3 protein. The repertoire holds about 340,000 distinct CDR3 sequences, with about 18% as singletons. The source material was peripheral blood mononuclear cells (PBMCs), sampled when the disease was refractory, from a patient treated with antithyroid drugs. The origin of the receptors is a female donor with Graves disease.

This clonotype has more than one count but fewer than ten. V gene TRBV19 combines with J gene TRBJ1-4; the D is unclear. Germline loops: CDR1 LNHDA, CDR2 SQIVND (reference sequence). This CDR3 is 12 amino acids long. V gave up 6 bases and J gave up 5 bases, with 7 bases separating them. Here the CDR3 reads CASRDQNEKLFF. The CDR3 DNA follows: TGTGCCAGTAGGGACCAGAATGAAAAACTGTTTTTT. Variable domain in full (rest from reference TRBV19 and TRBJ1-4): DGGITQSPKYLFRKEGQNVTLSCEQNLNHDAMYWYRQDPGQGLRLIYYSQIVNDFQKGDIAEGYSVSREKKESFPLTVTSAQKNPTAFYLCASRDQNEKLFFGSGTQLSVL.

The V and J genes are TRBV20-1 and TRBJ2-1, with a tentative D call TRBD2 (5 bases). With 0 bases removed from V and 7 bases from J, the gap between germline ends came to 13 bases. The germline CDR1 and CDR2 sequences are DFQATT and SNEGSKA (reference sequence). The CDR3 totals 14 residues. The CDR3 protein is CSARDGELGNEQFF. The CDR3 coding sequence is TGCAGTGCTAGAGATGGGGAGTTGGGGAATGAGCAGTTCTTC.

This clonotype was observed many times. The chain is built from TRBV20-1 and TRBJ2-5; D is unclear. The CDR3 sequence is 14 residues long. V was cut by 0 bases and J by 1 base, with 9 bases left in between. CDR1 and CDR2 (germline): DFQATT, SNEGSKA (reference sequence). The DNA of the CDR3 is TGCAGTGCTAGAGATGGGTCTATCCAAGAGACCCAGTACTTC. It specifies CSARDGSIQETQYF.

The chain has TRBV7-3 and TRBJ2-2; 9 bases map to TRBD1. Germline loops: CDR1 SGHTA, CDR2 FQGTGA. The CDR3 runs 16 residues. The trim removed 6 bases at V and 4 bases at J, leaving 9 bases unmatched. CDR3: CASRLPGQGSTGELFF. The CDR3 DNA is TGTGCCAGCAGACTACCGGGACAGGGAAGCACCGGGGAGCTGTTTTTT. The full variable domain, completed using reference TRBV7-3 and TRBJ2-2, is GAGVSQTPSNKVTEKGKYVELRCDPISGHTALYWYRQSLGQGPEFLIYFQGTGAADDSGLPNDRFFAVRPEGSVSTLKIQRTERGDSAVYLCASRLPGQGSTGELFFGEGSRLTVL.

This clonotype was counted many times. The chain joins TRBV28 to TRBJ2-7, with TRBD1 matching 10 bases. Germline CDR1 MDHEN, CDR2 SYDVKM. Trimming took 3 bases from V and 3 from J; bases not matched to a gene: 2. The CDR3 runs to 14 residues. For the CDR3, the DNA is TGTGCCAGCAGTTTCCGGGACAGGGGCTACGAGCAGTACTTC. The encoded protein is CASSFRDRGYEQYF.

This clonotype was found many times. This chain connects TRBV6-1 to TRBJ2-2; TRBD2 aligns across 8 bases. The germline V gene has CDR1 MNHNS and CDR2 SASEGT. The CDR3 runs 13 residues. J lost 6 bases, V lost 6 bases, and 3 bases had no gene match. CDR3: CASRPGGAGELFF. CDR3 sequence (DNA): TGTGCCAGCAGACCGGGGGGGGCCGGGGAGCTGTTTTTT.

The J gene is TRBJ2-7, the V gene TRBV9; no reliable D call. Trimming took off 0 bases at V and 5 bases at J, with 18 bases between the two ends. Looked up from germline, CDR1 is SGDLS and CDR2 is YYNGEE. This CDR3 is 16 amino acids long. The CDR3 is CASSVGRGRRPHEQYF. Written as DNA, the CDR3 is TGTGCCAGCAGCGTAGGACGTGGTAGAAGGCCGCACGAGCAGTACTTC.

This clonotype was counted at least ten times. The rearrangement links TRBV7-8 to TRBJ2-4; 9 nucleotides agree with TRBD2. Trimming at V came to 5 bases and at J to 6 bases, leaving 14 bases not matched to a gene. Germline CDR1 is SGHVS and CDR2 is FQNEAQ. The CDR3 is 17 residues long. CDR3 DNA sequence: TGTGCCAGCAGCAGAGCGGGAGGTTTAAAGGCTCGAAACATTCAGTACTTC. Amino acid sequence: CASSRAGGLKARNIQYF.

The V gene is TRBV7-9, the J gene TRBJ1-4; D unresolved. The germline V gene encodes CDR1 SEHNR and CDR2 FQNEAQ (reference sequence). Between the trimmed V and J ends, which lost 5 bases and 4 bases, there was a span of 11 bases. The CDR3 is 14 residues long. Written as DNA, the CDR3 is TGTGCCAGCAGCCCGGATGCGATTAATGAAAAACTGTTTTTT. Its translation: CASSPDAINEKLFF.

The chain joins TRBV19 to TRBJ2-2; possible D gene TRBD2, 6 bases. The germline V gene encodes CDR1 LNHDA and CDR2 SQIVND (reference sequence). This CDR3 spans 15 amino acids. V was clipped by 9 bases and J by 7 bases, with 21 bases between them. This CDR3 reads CASRSSRGSSGELFF. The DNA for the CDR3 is TGTGCCAGCAGATCCTCACGGGGGTCGAGCGGGGAGCTGTTTTTT.

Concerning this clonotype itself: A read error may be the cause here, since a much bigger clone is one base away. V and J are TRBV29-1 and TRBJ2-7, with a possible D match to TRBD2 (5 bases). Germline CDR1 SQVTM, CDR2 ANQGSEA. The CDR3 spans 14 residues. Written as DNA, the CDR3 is TGCAGCGCCCGAACGCTAGGGAGAGGAGGCGAGCGGTACTTC. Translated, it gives CSARTLGRGGERYF.

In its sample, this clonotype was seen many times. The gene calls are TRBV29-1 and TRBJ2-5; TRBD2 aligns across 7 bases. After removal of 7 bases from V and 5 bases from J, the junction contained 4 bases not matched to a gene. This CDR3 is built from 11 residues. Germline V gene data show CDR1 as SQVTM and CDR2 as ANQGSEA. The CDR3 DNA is TGCAGCGCTGGACTAGTGGAGACCCAGTACTTC. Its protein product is CSAGLVETQYF. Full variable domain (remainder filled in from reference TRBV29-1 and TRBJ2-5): SAVISQKPSRDICQRGTSLTIQCQVDSQVTMMFWYRQQPGQSLTLIATANQGSEATYESGFVIDKFPISRPNLTFSTLTVSNMSPEDSSIYLCSAGLVETQYFGPGTRLLVL.

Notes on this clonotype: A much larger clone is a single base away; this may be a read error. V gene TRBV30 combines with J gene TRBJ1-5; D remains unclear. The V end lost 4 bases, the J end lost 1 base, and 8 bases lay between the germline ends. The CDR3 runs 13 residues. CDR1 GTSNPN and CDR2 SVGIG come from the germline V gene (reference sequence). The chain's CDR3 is CAWTARSNQPQHF. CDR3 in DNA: TGTGCCTGGACTGCGAGGAGCAATCAGCCCCAGCATTTT. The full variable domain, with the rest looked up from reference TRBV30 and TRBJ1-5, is SQTIHQWPATLVQPVGSPLSLECTVEGTSNPNLYWYRQAAGRGLQLLFYSVGIGQISSEVPQNLSASRPQDRQFILSSKKLLLSDSGFYLCAWTARSNQPQHFGDGTRLSIL.

Here the CDR3 DNA reads TGTGCCAGCAGTTTAGATTGGGACGGAAATCCAAGGGCTTATGGCTACACCTTC. Translated, it gives CASSLDWDGNPRAYGYTF. This chain joins TRBV28 and TRBJ1-2; the D gene is possibly TRBD1 (5 bases). The germline gives CDR1 MDHEN, CDR2 SYDVKM. V was trimmed by 2 bases and J by 5 bases, leaving 24 bases between them. The length of the CDR3 is 18 residues.

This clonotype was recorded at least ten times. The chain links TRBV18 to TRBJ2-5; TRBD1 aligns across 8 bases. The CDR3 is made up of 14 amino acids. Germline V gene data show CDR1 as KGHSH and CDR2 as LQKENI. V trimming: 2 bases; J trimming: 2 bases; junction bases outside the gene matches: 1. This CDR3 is CASSPRTGQETQYF. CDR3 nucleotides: TGTGCCAGCTCACCAAGGACAGGGCAAGAGACCCAGTACTTC. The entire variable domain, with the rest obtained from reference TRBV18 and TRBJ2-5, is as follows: NAGVMQNPRHLVRRRGQEARLRCSPMKGHSHVYWYRQLPEEGLKFMVYLQKENIIDESGMPKERFSAEFPKEGPSILRIQQVVRGDSAAYFCASSPRTGQETQYFGPGTRLLVL.

The CDR3: CASSSPGRDTDTQYF. In nucleotides, the CDR3 is TGTGCCAGCAGCTCCCCGGGACGGGACACAGATACGCAGTATTTT. The V and J genes are TRBV12-3 or TRBV12-4 and TRBJ2-3; either TRBD1 or TRBD2 may fit D (5 bases each). The CDR3 length is 15 residues. Trimming took 6 bases from V and 2 from J, leaving 15 bases between them.

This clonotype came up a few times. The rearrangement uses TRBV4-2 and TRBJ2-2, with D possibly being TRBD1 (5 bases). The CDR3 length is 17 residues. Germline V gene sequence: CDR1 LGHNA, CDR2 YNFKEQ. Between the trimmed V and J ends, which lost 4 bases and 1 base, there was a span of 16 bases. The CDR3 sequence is CASSPLLGVRNTGELFF. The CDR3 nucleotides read TGTGCCAGCAGCCCCCTATTAGGGGTACGGAACACCGGGGAGCTGTTTTTT.

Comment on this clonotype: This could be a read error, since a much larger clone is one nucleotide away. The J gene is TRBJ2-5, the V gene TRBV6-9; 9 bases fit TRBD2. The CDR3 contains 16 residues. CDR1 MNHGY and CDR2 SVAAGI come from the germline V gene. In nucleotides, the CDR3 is TGTGCCAGCAGTTCCTCTAGCGGGGACCCACAAGAGTCCCAGTACTTC. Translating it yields CASSSSSGDPQESQYF.

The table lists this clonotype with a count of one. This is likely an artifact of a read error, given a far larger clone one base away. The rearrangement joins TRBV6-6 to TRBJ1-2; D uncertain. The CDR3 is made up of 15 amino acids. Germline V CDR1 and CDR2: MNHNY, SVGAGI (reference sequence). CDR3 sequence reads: CAGSYSFGLNYGYTF. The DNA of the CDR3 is TGTGCCGGCAGTTACTCGTTCGGGCTTAACTATGGCTACACCTTC.

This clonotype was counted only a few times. This chain's CDR3 is CASSEGRAQHF. The CDR3 DNA reads as TGTGCCAGCAGTGAGGGGCGGGCCCAGCATTTT. J is TRBJ1-5 and V is TRBV2, with D tentatively TRBD1 (5 bases). Per the germline V gene, CDR1 is SNHLY and CDR2 is FYNNEI. There are 11 residues in the CDR3. Trimming removed 3 bases from V and 11 bases from J, with 8 bases in between.

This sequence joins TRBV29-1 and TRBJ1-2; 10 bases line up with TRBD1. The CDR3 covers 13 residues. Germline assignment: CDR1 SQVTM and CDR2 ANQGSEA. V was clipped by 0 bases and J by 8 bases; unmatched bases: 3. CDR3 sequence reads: CSVEDVTGGGYTF. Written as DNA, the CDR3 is TGCAGCGTTGAAGACGTGACAGGGGGCGGCTACACCTTC.

Here the CDR3 reads CASSKTQGASNYGYTF. DNA of the CDR3: TGTGCCAGCAGCAAAACTCAGGGGGCTTCTAACTATGGCTACACCTTC. V usage is TRBV9 and J usage is TRBJ1-2, with 8 bases aligning to TRBD1. This CDR3 has 16 amino acids. Germline V gene sequence: CDR1 SGDLS, CDR2 YYNGEE. With V trimmed by 4 bases and J by 0 bases, 8 bases remained unmatched.

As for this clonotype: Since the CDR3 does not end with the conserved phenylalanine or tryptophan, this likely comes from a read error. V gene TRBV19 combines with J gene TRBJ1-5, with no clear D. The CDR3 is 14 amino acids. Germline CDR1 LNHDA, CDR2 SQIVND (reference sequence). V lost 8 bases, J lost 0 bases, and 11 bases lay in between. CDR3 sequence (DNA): TGTGCCAGTCAAGTTTTTTATAGCAATCAGCCCCAGCATCTT. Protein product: CASQVFYSNQPQHL.

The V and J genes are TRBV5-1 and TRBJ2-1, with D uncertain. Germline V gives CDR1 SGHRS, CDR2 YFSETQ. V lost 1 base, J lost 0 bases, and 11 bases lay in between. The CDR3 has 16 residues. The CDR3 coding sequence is TGCGCCAGCAGCTTGTACAGACAAAGCTCCTACAATGAGCAGTTCTTC. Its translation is CASSLYRQSSYNEQFF.

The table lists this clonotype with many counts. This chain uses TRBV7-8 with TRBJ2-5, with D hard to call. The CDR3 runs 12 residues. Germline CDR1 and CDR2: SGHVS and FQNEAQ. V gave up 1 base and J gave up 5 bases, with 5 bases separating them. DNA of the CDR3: TGTGCCAGCAGCTTAGAGTACGAGACCCAGTACTTC. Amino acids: CASSLEYETQYF. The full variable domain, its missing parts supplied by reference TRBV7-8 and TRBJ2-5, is GAGVSQSPRYKVAKRGQDVALRCDPISGHVSLFWYQQALGQGPEFLTYFQNEAQLDKSGLPSDRFFAERPEGSVSTLKIQRTQQEDSAVYLCASSLEYETQYFGPGTRLLVL.

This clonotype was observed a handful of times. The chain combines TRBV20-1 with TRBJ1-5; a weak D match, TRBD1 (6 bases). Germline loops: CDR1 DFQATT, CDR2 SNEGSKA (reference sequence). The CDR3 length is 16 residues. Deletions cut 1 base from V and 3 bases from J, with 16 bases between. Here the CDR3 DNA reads TGCAGTGCTAGAGTTAGGGGGTATAGCAACAATCAGCCCCAGCATTTT. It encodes CSARVRGYSNNQPQHF.

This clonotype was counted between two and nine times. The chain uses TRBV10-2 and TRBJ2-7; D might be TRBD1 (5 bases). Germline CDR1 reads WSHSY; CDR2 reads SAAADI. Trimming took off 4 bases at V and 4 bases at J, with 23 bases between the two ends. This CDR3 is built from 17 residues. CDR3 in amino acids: CASSVAQGSPKGYEQYF. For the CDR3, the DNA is TGCGCCAGCAGTGTAGCCCAGGGCAGTCCTAAGGGGTACGAGCAGTACTTC.

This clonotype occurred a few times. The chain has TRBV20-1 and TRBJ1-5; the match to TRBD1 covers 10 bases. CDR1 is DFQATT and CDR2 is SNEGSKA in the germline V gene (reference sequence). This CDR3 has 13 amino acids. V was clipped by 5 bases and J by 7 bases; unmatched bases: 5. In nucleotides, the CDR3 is TGCAGTGCTGAAGGACAGGGGGGCCAGCCCCAGCATTTT. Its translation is CSAEGQGGQPQHF.

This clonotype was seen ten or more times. The CDR3 is CASSLKLATEAFF. For the CDR3, the DNA is TGTGCCAGCAGTTTAAAATTGGCCACTGAAGCTTTCTTT. V usage is TRBV27 and J usage is TRBJ1-1; D not resolved. The CDR3 contains 13 residues. Per the germline V gene, CDR1 is MNHEY and CDR2 is SMNVEV (reference sequence). Trimming shortened V by 2 bases and J by 4 bases, and 8 bases separated the two germline ends.

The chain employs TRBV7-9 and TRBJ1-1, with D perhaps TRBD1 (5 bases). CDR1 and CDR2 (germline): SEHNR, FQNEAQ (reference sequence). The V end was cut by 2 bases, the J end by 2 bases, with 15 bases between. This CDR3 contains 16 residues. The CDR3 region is CASSLLGTAGNTEAFF. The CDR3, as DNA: TGTGCCAGCAGCTTATTAGGGACCGCAGGAAACACTGAAGCTTTCTTT.

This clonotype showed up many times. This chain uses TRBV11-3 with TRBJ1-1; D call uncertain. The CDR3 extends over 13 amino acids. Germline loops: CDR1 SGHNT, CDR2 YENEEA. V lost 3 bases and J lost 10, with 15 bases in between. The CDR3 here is CASSFVATLGAFF. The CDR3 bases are TGTGCCAGCAGCTTCGTGGCAACCTTAGGAGCTTTCTTT.

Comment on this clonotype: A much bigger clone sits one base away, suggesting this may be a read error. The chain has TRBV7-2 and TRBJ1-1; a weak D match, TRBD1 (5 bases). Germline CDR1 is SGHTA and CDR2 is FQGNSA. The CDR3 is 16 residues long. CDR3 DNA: TGTGGCAGCAGCGTTCTTTCAGGGATGAGCAACACTGAAGCTTTCTTT. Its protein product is CGSSVLSGMSNTEAFF.